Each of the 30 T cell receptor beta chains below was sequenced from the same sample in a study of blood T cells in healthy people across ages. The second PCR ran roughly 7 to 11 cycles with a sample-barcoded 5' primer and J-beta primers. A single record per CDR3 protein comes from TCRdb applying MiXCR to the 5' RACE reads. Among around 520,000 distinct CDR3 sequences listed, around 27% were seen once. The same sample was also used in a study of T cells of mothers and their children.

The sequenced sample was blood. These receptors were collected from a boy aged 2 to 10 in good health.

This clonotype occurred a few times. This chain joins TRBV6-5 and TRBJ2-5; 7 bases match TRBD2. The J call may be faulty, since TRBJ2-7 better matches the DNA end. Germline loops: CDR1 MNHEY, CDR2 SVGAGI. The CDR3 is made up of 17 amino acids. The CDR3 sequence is CASSYSMSGGSNYEQYF. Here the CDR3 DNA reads TGTGCCAGCAGTTACTCTATGTCCGGGGGGTCGAACTACGAGCAGTACTTC.

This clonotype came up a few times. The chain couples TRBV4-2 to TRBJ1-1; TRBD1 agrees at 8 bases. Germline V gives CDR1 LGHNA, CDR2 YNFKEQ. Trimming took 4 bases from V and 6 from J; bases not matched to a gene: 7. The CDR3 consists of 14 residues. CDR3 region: CASSPETGEAEAFF. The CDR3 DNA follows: TGTGCCAGCAGCCCCGAGACAGGGGAGGCTGAAGCTTTCTTT.

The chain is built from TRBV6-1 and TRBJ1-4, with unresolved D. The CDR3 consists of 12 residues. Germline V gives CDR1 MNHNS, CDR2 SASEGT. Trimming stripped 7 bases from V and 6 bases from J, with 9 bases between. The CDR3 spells CASTRLDEKLFF. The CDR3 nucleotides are TGTGCCAGCACTCGCCTAGATGAAAAACTGTTTTTT.

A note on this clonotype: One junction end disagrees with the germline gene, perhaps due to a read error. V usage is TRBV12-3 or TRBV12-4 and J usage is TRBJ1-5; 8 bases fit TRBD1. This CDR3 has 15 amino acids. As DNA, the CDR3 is TGTGCCAGCAGTTCCTACGCAGGGGGCAATCACCCCCAGCATTTT. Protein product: CASSSYAGGNHPQHF.

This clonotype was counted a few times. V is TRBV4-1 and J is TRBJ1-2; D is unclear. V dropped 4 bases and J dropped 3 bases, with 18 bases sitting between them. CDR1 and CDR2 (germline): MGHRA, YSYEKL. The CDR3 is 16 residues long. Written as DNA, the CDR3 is TGCGCCAGCAGCCCTGAGACACTTAAGGTGGACTATGGCTACACCTTC. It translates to CASSPETLKVDYGYTF.

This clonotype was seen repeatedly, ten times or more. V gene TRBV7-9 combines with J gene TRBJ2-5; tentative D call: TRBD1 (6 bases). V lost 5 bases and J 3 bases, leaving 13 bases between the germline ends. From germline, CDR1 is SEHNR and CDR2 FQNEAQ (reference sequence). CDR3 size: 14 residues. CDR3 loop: CASSLTNREETQYF. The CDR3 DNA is TGTGCCAGCAGCCTAACCAACAGGGAAGAGACCCAGTACTTC.

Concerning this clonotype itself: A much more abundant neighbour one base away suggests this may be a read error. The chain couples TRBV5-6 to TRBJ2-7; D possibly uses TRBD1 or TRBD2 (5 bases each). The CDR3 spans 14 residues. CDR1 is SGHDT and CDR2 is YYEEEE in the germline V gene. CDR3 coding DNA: TGTGCCAGCAGCTTGCCGGGGACCTCCTACGAGCAGTGCTTC. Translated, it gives CASSLPGTSYEQCF.

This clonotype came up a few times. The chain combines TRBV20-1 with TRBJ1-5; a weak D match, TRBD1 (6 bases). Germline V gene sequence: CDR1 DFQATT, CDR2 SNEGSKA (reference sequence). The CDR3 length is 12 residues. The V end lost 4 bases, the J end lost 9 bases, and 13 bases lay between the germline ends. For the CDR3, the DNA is TGCAGTGCTATGACAGGAGGGCCGCCCCAGCATTTT. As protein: CSAMTGGPPQHF.

This CDR3 is CASSLIEGSGYGYTF. The CDR3 nucleotides read TGTGCCAGCAGCTTAATCGAGGGGTCTGGCTATGGCTACACCTTC. V and J are TRBV7-9 and TRBJ1-2; TRBD1 might be the D (5 bases). The ends were cut back, 2 bases at V and 4 bases at J, with 14 bases in the middle. This CDR3 region has 15 residues. The V gene's germline CDR1 is SEHNR and CDR2 FQNEAQ (reference sequence). Full variable domain (remainder filled in from reference TRBV7-9 and TRBJ1-2): DTGVSQNPRHKITKRGQNVTFRCDPISEHNRLYWYRQTLGQGPEFLTYFQNEAQLEKSRLLSDRFSAERPKGSFSTLEIQRTEQGDSAMYLCASSLIEGSGYGYTFGSGTRLTVV.

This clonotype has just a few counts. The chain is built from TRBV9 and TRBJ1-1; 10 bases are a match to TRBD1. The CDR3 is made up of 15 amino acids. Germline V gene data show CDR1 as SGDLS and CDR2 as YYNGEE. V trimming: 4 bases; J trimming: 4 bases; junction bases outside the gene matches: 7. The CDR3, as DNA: TGTGCCAGCAGCCCCGGGACAGGGGTTGGCACTGAAGCTTTCTTT. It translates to CASSPGTGVGTEAFF.

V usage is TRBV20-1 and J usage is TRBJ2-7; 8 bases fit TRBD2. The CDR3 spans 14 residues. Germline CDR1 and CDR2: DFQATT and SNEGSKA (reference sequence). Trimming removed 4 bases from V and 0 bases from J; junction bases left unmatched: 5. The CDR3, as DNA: TGCAGTGCTACCACTAGCGGAAGCTCCTACGAGCAGTACTTC. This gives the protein CSATTSGSSYEQYF.

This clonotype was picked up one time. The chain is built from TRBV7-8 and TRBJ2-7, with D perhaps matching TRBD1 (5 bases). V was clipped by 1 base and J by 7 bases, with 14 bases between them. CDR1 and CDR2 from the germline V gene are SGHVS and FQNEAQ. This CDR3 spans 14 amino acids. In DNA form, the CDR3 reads TGTGCCAGCAGCTTAGAGGACACCTTGGGGGAGCAGTACTTC. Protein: CASSLEDTLGEQYF.

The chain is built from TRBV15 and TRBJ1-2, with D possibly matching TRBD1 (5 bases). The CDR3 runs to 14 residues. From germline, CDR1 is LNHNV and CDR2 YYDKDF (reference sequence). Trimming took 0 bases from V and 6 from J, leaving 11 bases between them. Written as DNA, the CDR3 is TGTGCCACCAGCAGAGAGGACACCGGGGATGGCTACACCTTC. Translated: CATSREDTGDGYTF.

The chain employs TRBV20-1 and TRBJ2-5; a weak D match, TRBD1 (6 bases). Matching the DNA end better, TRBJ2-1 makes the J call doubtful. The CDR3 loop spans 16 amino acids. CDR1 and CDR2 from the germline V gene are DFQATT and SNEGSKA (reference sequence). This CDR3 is CSARSKGEPLYNEQFF. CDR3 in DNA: TGCAGTGCTAGGTCAAAGGGGGAGCCCCTCTACAATGAGCAGTTCTTC.

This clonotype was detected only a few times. CDR3 loop: CASSVSAGPSYEQYF. The CDR3 nucleotides read TGTGCCAGCAGCGTAAGCGCGGGACCGTCCTACGAGCAGTACTTC. The chain has TRBV9 and TRBJ2-1; TRBD2 is a possible D gene (6 bases). The J call may be faulty, since TRBJ2-7 better matches the DNA end. Germline lookup yields CDR1 SGDLS and CDR2 YYNGEE. The CDR3 consists of 15 residues.

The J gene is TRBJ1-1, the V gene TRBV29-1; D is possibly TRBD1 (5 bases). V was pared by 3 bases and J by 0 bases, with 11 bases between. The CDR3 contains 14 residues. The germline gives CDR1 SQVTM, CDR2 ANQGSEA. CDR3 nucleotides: TGCAGCGTTGAGGGGGGGGTCGTGAACACTGAAGCTTTCTTT. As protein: CSVEGGVVNTEAFF.

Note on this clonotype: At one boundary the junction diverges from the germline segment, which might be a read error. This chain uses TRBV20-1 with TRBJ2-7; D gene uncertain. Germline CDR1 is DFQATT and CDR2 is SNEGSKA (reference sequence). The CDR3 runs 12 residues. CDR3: CSANQQTYQQYF. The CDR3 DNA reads TGCAGTGCTAATCAGCAGACCTACCAGCAGTACTTC.

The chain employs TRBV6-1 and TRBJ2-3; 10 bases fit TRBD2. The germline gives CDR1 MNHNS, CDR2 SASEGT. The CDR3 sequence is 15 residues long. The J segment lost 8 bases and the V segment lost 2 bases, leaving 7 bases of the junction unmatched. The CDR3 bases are TGTGCCAGCAGTGAATCTAGCGGGAGTTATGGTACGCAGTATTTT. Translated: CASSESSGSYGTQYF.

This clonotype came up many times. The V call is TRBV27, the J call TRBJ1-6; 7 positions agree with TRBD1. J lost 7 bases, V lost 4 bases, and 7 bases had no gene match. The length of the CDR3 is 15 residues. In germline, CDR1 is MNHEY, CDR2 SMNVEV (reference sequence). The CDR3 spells CASSSMDRNNSPLHF. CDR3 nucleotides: TGTGCCAGCAGTTCGATGGACAGGAACAATTCACCCCTCCACTTT.

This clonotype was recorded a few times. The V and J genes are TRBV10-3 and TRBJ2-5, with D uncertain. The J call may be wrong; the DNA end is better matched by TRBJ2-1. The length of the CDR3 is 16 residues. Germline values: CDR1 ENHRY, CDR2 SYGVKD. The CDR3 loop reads CAIRVSDSKAYNEQFF. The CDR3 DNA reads TGTGCCATCAGAGTATCTGACTCCAAAGCCTACAATGAGCAGTTCTTC.

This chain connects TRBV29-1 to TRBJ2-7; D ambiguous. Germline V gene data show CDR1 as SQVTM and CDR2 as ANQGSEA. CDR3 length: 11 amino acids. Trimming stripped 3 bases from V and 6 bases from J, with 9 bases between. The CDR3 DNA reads TGCAGCGTTGACGATGACTCCGAGCAGTACTTC. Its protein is CSVDDDSEQYF.

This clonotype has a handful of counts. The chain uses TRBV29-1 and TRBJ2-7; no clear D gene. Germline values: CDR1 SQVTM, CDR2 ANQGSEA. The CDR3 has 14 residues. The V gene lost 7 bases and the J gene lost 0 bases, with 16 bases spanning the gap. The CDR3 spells CSASPRASSYEQYF. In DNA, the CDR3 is TGCAGCGCCTCCCCACGGGCCAGCTCCTACGAGCAGTACTTC.

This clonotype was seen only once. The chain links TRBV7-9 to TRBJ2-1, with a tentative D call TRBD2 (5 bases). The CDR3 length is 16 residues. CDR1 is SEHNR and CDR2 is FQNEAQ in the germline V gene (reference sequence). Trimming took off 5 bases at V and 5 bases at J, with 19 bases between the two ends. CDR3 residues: CASSATQHGRDNEQFF. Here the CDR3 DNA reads TGTGCCAGCAGCGCCACACAACATGGGAGAGACAATGAGCAGTTCTTC.

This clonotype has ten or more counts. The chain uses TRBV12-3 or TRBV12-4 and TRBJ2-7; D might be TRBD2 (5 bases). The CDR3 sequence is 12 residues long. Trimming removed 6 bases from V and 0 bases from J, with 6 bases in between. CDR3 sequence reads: CASSRDSYEQYF. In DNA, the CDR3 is TGTGCCAGCAGCCGGGACTCCTACGAGCAGTACTTC.

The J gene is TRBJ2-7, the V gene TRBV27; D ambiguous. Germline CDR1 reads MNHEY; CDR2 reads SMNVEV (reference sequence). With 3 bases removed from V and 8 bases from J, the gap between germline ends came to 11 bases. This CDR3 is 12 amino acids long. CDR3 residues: CASSLPSFQQYF. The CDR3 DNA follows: TGTGCCAGCAGTTTGCCATCTTTCCAGCAGTACTTC.

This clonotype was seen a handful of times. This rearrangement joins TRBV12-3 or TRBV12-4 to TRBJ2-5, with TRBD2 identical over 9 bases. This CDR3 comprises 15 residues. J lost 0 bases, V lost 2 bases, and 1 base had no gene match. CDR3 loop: CASSLQRGDQETQYF. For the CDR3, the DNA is TGTGCCAGCAGTTTACAGCGGGGGGACCAAGAGACCCAGTACTTC.

The CDR3 DNA is TGTGCCATCAGTGGGACTAGCACAGATACGCAGTATTTT. It specifies CAISGTSTDTQYF. This chain joins TRBV10-3 and TRBJ2-3, with D possibly being TRBD2 (5 bases). The CDR3 runs to 13 residues. Germline V gene lookup returns CDR1 ENHRY and CDR2 SYGVKD. V was pared by 4 bases and J by 0 bases, with 5 bases between.

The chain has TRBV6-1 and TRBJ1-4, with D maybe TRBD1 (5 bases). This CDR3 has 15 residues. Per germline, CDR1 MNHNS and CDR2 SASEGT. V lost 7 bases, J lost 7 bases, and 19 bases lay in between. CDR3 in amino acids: CASTPTGRVGEKLFF. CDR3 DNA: TGTGCCAGCACACCCACGGGGCGAGTGGGTGAAAAACTGTTTTTT.

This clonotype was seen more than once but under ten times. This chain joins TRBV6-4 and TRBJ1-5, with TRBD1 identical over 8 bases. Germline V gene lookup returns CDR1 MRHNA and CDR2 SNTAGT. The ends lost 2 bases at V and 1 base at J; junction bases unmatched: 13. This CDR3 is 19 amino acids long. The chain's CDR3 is CASSDNGQGRRPSNQPQHF. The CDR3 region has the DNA TGTGCCAGCAGTGACAACGGACAGGGAAGGAGGCCGAGCAATCAGCCCCAGCATTTT.

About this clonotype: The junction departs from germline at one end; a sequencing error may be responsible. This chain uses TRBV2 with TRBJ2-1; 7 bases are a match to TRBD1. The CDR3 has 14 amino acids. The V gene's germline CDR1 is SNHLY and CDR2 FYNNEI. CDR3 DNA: TGTGCCGGCAGGGGGACATCGGCCTACAATGAGCAGTTCTTC. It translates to CAGRGTSAYNEQFF.